Listed here is a single T cell receptor (beta chain). Synthetic spike-ins, TCR analog templates, were added into each PCR. Profiling relied on immunoSEQ multiplex PCR, and the TCRdb table lists in-frame clones only, not all of them. The repertoire includes roughly 45,000 clones, around 82% of them detected once, and roughly 16% sits in the top ten. The source of the sample is a study of PD-L1 blockade in urothelial cancer. Turning to the study itself: Patients started atezolizumab around 2014, 1,200 mg intravenously every 3 weeks. Previous chemotherapy exposure amounted to 0 to 3 regimens for patients.

As for time point: peripheral blood 6 weeks after treatment start. The CDR3 spans 18 residues. Germline CDR1 SEHNR, CDR2 FQNEAQ (reference sequence). The junction had 14 bases not matched to a gene; V was cut back by 2 bases and J by 7 bases. This TCR came from a man aged 55 to 70 with urothelial cancer. The sample consisted of PBMCs, taken around atezolizumab (anti-PD-L1) treatment. This chain joins TRBV7-9 and TRBJ2-3; TRBD2 agrees at 11 bases. The CDR3 sequence is CASSLPLRLAGGSHTQYF. The CDR3 bases are TGTGCCAGCAGCTTACCCCTTCGGCTAGCGGGGGGCTCGCATACGCAGTATTTT.